This T cell receptor beta chain was sequenced for a study of T cells expressing NK-cell markers. Study-level points and caveats: Unclear, still, was the HCMV specificity of the expanded NKG2C+ T cell clones. Dominant NKG2C+ clonotypes made up roughly 1.0-7.0% of CD8+ T cells in roughly 6 donors. These clonotypes additionally ranked first within the CD3+CD56-NKG2C+ fraction of a few donors.

The CDR3 has 15 residues. The V gene's germline CDR1 is MNHEY and CDR2 SVGAGI. Worth noting for this clonotype: The antigen is undetermined.

As the method of synthesis, 5'RACE template switching with UMIs yielded TCR beta cDNA. Each CDR3 protein gets one entry in TCRdb, which reprocessed the 5' RACE reads and gives no DNA. Its table lists over 350,000 distinct CDR3 sequences. The chain recombines TRBV6-5 with TRBJ2-5; TCRdb picks TRBD1, but there is no DNA to check that call. The TCR was taken from a woman aged 45-60 years in good health. Sample: blood T cells: a sorted CD56 or NKG2C T cell subset, CD4+ or CD8+ T cells, or bulk PBMC T cells (not recorded which). CDR3 sequence reads: CASRSRDRAGETQYF.